What follows are 18 T cell receptor beta chains derived from one specimen sequenced in a study of T cells in Graves' hyperthyroidism and ophthalmopathy (dated by TCRdb to between 2018 and 2021). Libraries came from multiplex PCR. Sequencing relied on an Illumina HiSeq 2000. The TCR beta CDR3 regions were amplified from RNA transcripts. For the first round of RT-PCR on the TCR CDR3, the HTBI primer set was used together with the Qiagen OneStep RT-PCR kit. TCRdb cleaned the public reads at Q25 with fastp, built clones with MiXCR and kept in-frame beta chains. Entries that share a CDR3 protein sequence are merged under the most common genes and DNA. This sample gives 380,000 or so distinct CDR3 sequences in total; approximately 13% of them show up just once. The top ten clones comprise under 25% of the sample. The sequencing sample was made of blood. The receptors originated from a man in his thirties or forties with Graves' hyperthyroidism that later progressed to Graves' ophthalmopathy.

This clonotype has at least ten counts. The chain has TRBV11-2 and TRBJ2-5; 7 bases fit TRBD2. The CDR3 totals 15 residues. The germline gives CDR1 SGHAT, CDR2 FQNNGV. V lost 5 bases and J lost 1; bases outside the gene matches: 7. CDR3 sequence reads: CASSPLAGVQETQYF. In DNA, the CDR3 is TGTGCCAGCAGCCCACTGGCGGGGGTCCAAGAGACCCAGTACTTC.

This clonotype was seen many times. J is TRBJ2-2 and V is TRBV6-1; TRBD2 matches 10 bases. Losses at the gene ends were 5 bases for V and 5 bases for J; bases not matched to a gene: 8. The CDR3 is made up of 16 amino acids. Germline CDR1 is MNHNS and CDR2 is SASEGT. CDR3 sequence reads: CASSYRTSGRTGELFF. CDR3 nucleotide sequence: TGTGCCAGCAGTTACCGGACTAGCGGTCGGACCGGGGAGCTGTTTTTT.

There are many counts of this clonotype. The DNA for the CDR3 is TGTGCCAGCAGTTTACAGTTGAACACTGAAGCTTTCTTT. Encoded protein: CASSLQLNTEAFF. The chain combines TRBV28 with TRBJ1-1; D not certain. CDR1 and CDR2 (germline): MDHEN, SYDVKM. V was shortened by 2 bases and J by 0 bases, with 4 bases between the two germline ends. The CDR3 totals 13 residues.

This clonotype was recorded many times. The rearrangement links TRBV10-1 to TRBJ1-1, with a possible D match to TRBD1 (6 bases). V lost 2 bases, J lost 3 bases, and 7 bases lay in between. In germline, CDR1 is WNHNN, CDR2 SYGVQD (reference sequence). The CDR3 is 13 residues long. The chain's CDR3 is CASSEKGDTEAFF. DNA of the CDR3: TGCGCCAGCAGTGAGAAGGGGGACACTGAAGCTTTCTTT.

This CDR3 reads CASINQGNYEQYF. DNA of the CDR3: TGTGCCAGCATCAACCAGGGAAACTACGAGCAGTACTTC. The V gene is TRBV6-1, the J gene TRBJ2-7, with D possibly being TRBD1 (5 bases). The CDR3 has 13 residues. CDR1 and CDR2 from the germline V gene are MNHNS and SASEGT. Trimming pared 7 bases from V and 3 bases from J, leaving 13 bases between.

The rearrangement uses TRBV11-1 and TRBJ1-3; 10 bases agree with TRBD1. The CDR3 has 14 amino acids. The junction had 2 bases not matched to a gene; V was cut back by 5 bases and J by 4 bases. Looked up from germline, CDR1 is SGHAT and CDR2 is FQDESV (reference sequence). The CDR3 DNA reads as TGTGCCAGCAGCCGGGACAGGGGCGGAAACACCATATATTTT. It yields the protein CASSRDRGGNTIYF.

The genes are TRBV5-1 and TRBJ2-5; D gene unclear. Germline lookup yields CDR1 SGHRS and CDR2 YFSETQ. V was cut by 5 bases and J by 5 bases, with 7 bases left in between. The CDR3 covers 11 residues. The CDR3 nucleotides are TGCGCCAGCAGGGTGTCGGAGACCCAGTACTTC. It encodes CASRVSETQYF.

The chain uses TRBV12-3 or TRBV12-4 and TRBJ1-5; 12 nucleotides match TRBD1. The CDR3 runs to 18 residues. V lost 0 bases, J lost 7 bases, and 10 bases stayed unmatched. This CDR3 reads CASSLAGGDRGLGQPQHF. The CDR3 bases are TGTGCCAGCAGTTTAGCGGGGGGGGACAGGGGGCTAGGGCAGCCCCAGCATTTT.

This clonotype was seen a few times. The chain employs TRBV30 and TRBJ2-7; the D is unclear. Trimming removed 0 bases from V and 3 bases from J, with 6 bases in between. This CDR3 is built from 12 residues. Looked up from germline, CDR1 is GTSNPN and CDR2 is SVGIG (reference sequence). The CDR3 DNA sequence: TGTGCCTGGAGTGTAACCAGCTACGAGCAGTACTTC. It codes for CAWSVTSYEQYF.

This clonotype showed up many times. The chain employs TRBV28 and TRBJ1-5; perhaps TRBD1 as D (6 bases). The V end was cut by 2 bases, the J end by 3 bases, with 11 bases between. Germline assignment: CDR1 MDHEN and CDR2 SYDVKM. CDR3 length: 15 residues. In DNA form, the CDR3 reads TGTGCCAGCAGTTTAAAGGGGGGATACAATCAGCCCCAGCATTTT. This gives the protein CASSLKGGYNQPQHF.

This clonotype was counted at least ten times. The chain joins TRBV20-1 to TRBJ2-2, with 10 bases lining up with TRBD2. This CDR3 has 15 residues. V trimming: 4 bases; J trimming: 2 bases; junction bases outside the gene matches: 4. Germline-derived CDR1 and CDR2 are DFQATT and SNEGSKA (reference sequence). CDR3 DNA: TGCAGTGCTACCGGACTAGCGGCCAACACCGGGGAGCTGTTTTTT. Translated, it gives CSATGLAANTGELFF.

This clonotype was observed many times. V is TRBV24-1 and J is TRBJ1-2, with D tentatively TRBD1 (5 bases). This CDR3 contains 15 residues. Trimming took 2 bases from V and 0 from J, leaving 9 bases between them. Germline CDR1 reads KGHDR; CDR2 reads SFDVKD. The CDR3 region has the DNA TGTGCCACCAGTGATTCTGGGACTCCTAACTATGGCTACACCTTC. This gives the protein CATSDSGTPNYGYTF.

This clonotype was observed many times. The V call is TRBV11-2, the J call TRBJ2-2, with TRBD2 matching over 7 bases. CDR1 is SGHAT, CDR2 FQNNGV, per germline. This CDR3 is built from 13 residues. With 4 bases clipped from V and 4 bases from J, the junction kept 0 bases outside the gene matches. For the CDR3, the DNA is TGTGCCAGCAGCTGGACTAGCACCGGGGAGCTGTTTTTT. Translating it yields CASSWTSTGELFF.

This clonotype has ten or more counts. The CDR3 DNA sequence: TGCGCCAGCAGCTTCGGGGGGGCCAACGAGCAGTACTTC. It codes for CASSFGGANEQYF. The genes are TRBV5-1 and TRBJ2-7, with 8 bases that match TRBD2. Unmatched junction bases numbered 3, after V lost 2 bases and J lost 5 bases. Germline V gene lookup returns CDR1 SGHRS and CDR2 YFSETQ. The CDR3 is 13 amino acids.

This chain joins TRBV3-1 and TRBJ1-2; 7 bases map to TRBD1. The germline gives CDR1 LGHDT, CDR2 YNNKEL (reference sequence). The CDR3 contains 13 residues. After removal of 1 base from V and 7 bases from J, the junction contained 3 bases not matched to a gene. This CDR3 is CASSQGQGGGYTF. CDR3 in DNA: TGTGCCAGCAGCCAAGGGCAGGGGGGTGGCTACACCTTC.

This clonotype was seen only a few times. CDR3 region: CASSSSSEAGYEQYF. The CDR3 DNA follows: TGTGCCAGCAGCTCCTCCTCGGAAGCTGGATACGAGCAGTACTTC. The chain uses TRBV5-5 and TRBJ2-7; D is uncertain. From germline, CDR1 is SGHKS and CDR2 YYEKEE (reference sequence). Trimming cost V 3 bases and J 4 bases, with 17 bases left between them. The CDR3 is 15 residues long. Together with reference TRBV5-5 and TRBJ2-7, the CDR3 gives the full variable domain: DAGVTQSPTHLIKTRGQQVTLRCSPISGHKSVSWYQQVLGQGPQFIFQYYEKEERGRGNFPDRFSARQFPNYSSELNVNALLLGDSALYLCASSSSSEAGYEQYFGPGTRLTVT.

This chain connects TRBV5-1 to TRBJ1-2; no clear D gene. V lost 0 bases, J lost 1 base, and 13 bases lay in between. This CDR3 is built from 16 residues. Germline V gene data show CDR1 as SGHRS and CDR2 as YFSETQ. The CDR3 sequence is CASSLAGGALNYGYTF. The CDR3 DNA follows: TGCGCCAGCAGCTTGGCCGGCGGTGCCCTTAACTATGGCTACACCTTC.

This clonotype was seen at least ten times. The chain joins TRBV4-1 to TRBJ2-1; 8 bases fit TRBD1. Losses at the gene ends were 6 bases for V and 4 bases for J; bases not matched to a gene: 5. Germline lookup yields CDR1 MGHRA and CDR2 YSYEKL. The CDR3 consists of 14 residues. CDR3 in DNA: TGCGCCAGCAGAAGCTGGACAGGGTACAATGAGCAGTTCTTC. Translated, it gives CASRSWTGYNEQFF.